Following are 18 T cell receptor beta chains from one sample sequenced in a study of blood T cell repertoires in COVID-19. Clones were sequenced by immunoSEQ multiplex PCR, and TCRdb holds only the in-frame ones, with some missing. The sample has about 260,000 clones, roughly 86% seen once. Sequencing input: peripheral blood. The receptors were gathered from a man aged 35 to 55 with active or convalescent COVID-19.

V gene TRBV9 combines with J gene TRBJ1-2, with D possibly TRBD1 on 5 matching bases. This CDR3 comprises 16 residues. The V gene's germline CDR1 is SGDLS and CDR2 YYNGEE. The V gene lost 4 bases and the J gene lost 4 bases, with 20 bases spanning the gap. This chain's CDR3 is CASSLRTTPLGYGYTF. The CDR3 nucleotides read TGTGCCAGCAGCCTTCGGACAACTCCCCTGGGCTATGGCTACACCTTC.

By proportion, this clone is medium-sized. The J gene is TRBJ2-7, the V gene TRBV27; 7 nucleotides align to TRBD1. Germline-derived CDR1 and CDR2 are MNHEY and SMNVEV (reference sequence). The CDR3 runs 16 residues. V gave up 2 bases and J gave up 4 bases; unmatched junction bases: 11. In nucleotides, the CDR3 is TGTGCCAGCAGTTTACGGTTAGGGACAGCGAATTACGAGCAGTACTTC. This translates into CASSLRLGTANYEQYF.

The chain has TRBV19 and TRBJ1-5, with 8 bases aligning to TRBD1. The CDR3 contains 15 residues. V shed 5 bases and J 6 bases; nucleotides not matched to a gene: 9. The germline V gene encodes CDR1 LNHDA and CDR2 SQIVND (reference sequence). The CDR3 DNA reads as TGTGCCAGTAGTTTAAGTGGCAGGGGGCCTCAGCCCCAGCATTTT. Residues: CASSLSGRGPQPQHF.

The V and J genes are TRBV7-9 and TRBJ2-1; D is uncertain. The CDR3 is 13 residues long. Germline CDR1 reads SEHNR; CDR2 reads FQNEAQ (reference sequence). V was pared by 3 bases and J by 5 bases, with 8 bases between. The CDR3 here is CASSFSRDNEQFF. CDR3 in DNA: TGTGCCAGCAGCTTCTCCCGGGACAATGAGCAGTTCTTC.

The chain combines TRBV18 with TRBJ2-3; 9 bases fit TRBD1. Germline values: CDR1 KGHSH, CDR2 LQKENI. The CDR3 is 15 amino acids. V shed 3 bases, J shed 1 base, and the junction held 2 bases outside the gene matches. The CDR3 region is CASSPRTGGTDTQYF. The CDR3 coding sequence is TGTGCCAGCTCACCCCGGACAGGGGGCACAGATACGCAGTATTTT. The full variable domain, rest sourced from reference TRBV18 and TRBJ2-3, is NAGVMQNPRHLVRRRGQEARLRCSPMKGHSHVYWYRQLPEEGLKFMVYLQKENIIDESGMPKERFSAEFPKEGPSILRIQQVVRGDSAAYFCASSPRTGGTDTQYFGPGTRLTVL.

This clone was recorded a few times. The chain combines TRBV6-1 with TRBJ1-1, with 7 bases lining up with TRBD1. This CDR3 contains 14 residues. After removal of 1 base from V and 5 bases from J, the junction contained 4 bases not matched to a gene. CDR1 is MNHNS and CDR2 is SASEGT in the germline V gene. The CDR3 coding sequence is TGTGCCAGCAGTGAAGTAACCAGGGGGACTGAAGCTTTCTTT. Protein: CASSEVTRGTEAFF.

This sequence joins TRBV28 and TRBJ2-7; TRBD1 aligns across 11 bases. V gave up 1 base and J gave up 4 bases; unmatched junction bases: 3. The CDR3 has 15 residues. The germline gives CDR1 MDHEN, CDR2 SYDVKM. CDR3 in amino acids: CASSLSGQGAYEQYF. The CDR3 DNA sequence: TGTGCCAGCAGTTTATCAGGACAGGGGGCGTACGAGCAGTACTTC.

The chain couples TRBV7-3 to TRBJ2-1, with 9 bases matching TRBD1. The V gene end was trimmed by 3 bases and the J gene end by 6 bases; junction bases not matched to a gene: 9. CDR1 is SGHTA, CDR2 FQGTGA, per germline. This CDR3 has 16 amino acids. Here the CDR3 reads CASSFTGGGFGNEQFF. CDR3 nucleotides: TGTGCCAGCAGCTTTACAGGGGGCGGGTTCGGCAATGAGCAGTTCTTC.

The chain carries TRBV27 and TRBJ2-7; D is ambiguous. The CDR3 covers 11 residues. V dropped 5 bases and J dropped 6 bases, with 8 bases sitting between them. Looked up from germline, CDR1 is MNHEY and CDR2 is SMNVEV (reference sequence). The CDR3 here is CASSHGSEQYF. Written as DNA, the CDR3 is TGTGCCAGCAGTCACGGTAGCGAGCAGTACTTC.

V usage is TRBV3-1 (or the pseudogene TRBV3-2) and J usage is TRBJ2-3; D gene ambiguous. Germline CDR1 is LGHDT and CDR2 is YNNKEL (reference sequence). The CDR3 covers 16 residues. V shed 0 bases and J shed 3 bases, with 13 bases lying between them. The CDR3 nucleotides are TGTGCCAGCAGCCAAGAGGGCCGCAGTAGTACAGATACGCAGTATTTT. The encoded protein is CASSQEGRSSTDTQYF.

CDR3 nucleotides: TGTGCCAGCAGTTACTTAGTTGGGCCGCTCTACGAGCAGTACTTC. This codes for CASSYLVGPLYEQYF. The chain combines TRBV6-5 with TRBJ2-7; D is ambiguous. The germline V gene encodes CDR1 MNHEY and CDR2 SVGAGI. Between the trimmed V and J ends, which lost 1 base and 3 bases, there was a span of 13 bases. CDR3 size: 15 residues.

The gene calls are TRBV9 and TRBJ2-5, with D unresolved. Per the germline V gene, CDR1 is SGDLS and CDR2 is YYNGEE. V was pared by 0 bases and J by 2 bases, with 8 bases between. This CDR3 has 14 amino acids. The CDR3 is CASSVDGRQETQYF. The CDR3 DNA sequence: TGTGCCAGCAGCGTAGACGGCAGGCAAGAGACCCAGTACTTC.

V and J are TRBV27 and TRBJ1-4; 8 bases fit TRBD1. CDR3 length: 14 amino acids. V shed 4 bases, J shed 7 bases, and the junction held 5 bases outside the gene matches. Germline lookup yields CDR1 MNHEY and CDR2 SMNVEV (reference sequence). In nucleotides, the CDR3 is TGTGCCAGCAGTTCGCCAGGGGGCGGTGAAAAACTGTTTTTT. As protein: CASSSPGGGEKLFF.

The chain is built from TRBV7-3 and TRBJ2-1, with 9 bases that match TRBD1. The CDR3 consists of 15 residues. The V gene's germline CDR1 is SGHTA and CDR2 FQGTGA. The trim removed 4 bases at V and 8 bases at J, leaving 9 bases unmatched. The CDR3 nucleotides read TGTGCCAGCAGCTCCTCGGGACAGGGTGTCGATGAGCAGTTCTTC. This translates into CASSSSGQGVDEQFF.

This chain connects TRBV28 to TRBJ2-3; TRBD1 matches at 7 bases. The CDR3 has 12 residues. From germline, CDR1 is MDHEN and CDR2 SYDVKM. V shed 3 bases, J shed 10 bases, and the junction held 4 bases outside the gene matches. CDR3 protein: CASSLWDSSQYF. CDR3 DNA: TGTGCCAGCAGTTTGTGGGACAGCTCGCAGTATTTT.

This clone was observed once. This sequence joins TRBV3-1 (or the pseudogene TRBV3-2) and TRBJ2-7; tentative D call: TRBD1 (5 bases). This CDR3 has 15 amino acids. V was pared by 0 bases and J by 4 bases, with 13 bases between. Germline CDR1 is LGHDT and CDR2 is YNNKEL (reference sequence). In DNA form, the CDR3 reads TGTGCCAGCAGCCAAGATCGGTTCAGGGCGTACGAGCAGTACTTC. It is translated as CASSQDRFRAYEQYF.

The chain couples TRBV18 to TRBJ1-3; the match to TRBD1 covers 7 bases. Germline CDR1 is KGHSH and CDR2 is LQKENI. This CDR3 spans 17 amino acids. The junction had 15 bases not matched to a gene; V was cut back by 6 bases and J by 4 bases. The CDR3, as DNA: TGTGCCAGCTCGCAAAGGGGGCAGGGATCATACGGAAACACCATATATTTT. Protein: CASSQRGQGSYGNTIYF.

The chain uses TRBV12-5 and TRBJ2-7; no reliable D call. Germline CDR1 reads LGHNT; CDR2 reads FRNRAP. Trimming shortened V by 6 bases and J by 5 bases, and 11 bases separated the two germline ends. This CDR3 has 12 amino acids. CDR3 region: CASGPGRDEQYF. The CDR3 DNA follows: TGTGCTAGTGGACCGGGTCGGGACGAGCAGTACTTC.